Listed here is a single T cell receptor (beta chain). TCRdb's copy holds only in-frame clones and misses some; the assay was immunoSEQ multiplex PCR. The sample lists about 48,000 clones; just over 85% were seen once. CDR3 length equals 16 residues. The sample is drawn from a study of T cell changes during pregnancy in multiple sclerosis. V is TRBV7-5 and J is TRBJ1-3; TRBD1, the table's D call, was not compared with the DNA. TRBV7-5 is tagged as a pseudogene. Sequenced here: CD4+ T cells from peripheral blood mononuclear cells, sampled in the second trimester of pregnancy. This TCR came from a female donor with multiple sclerosis, enrolled in a pregnancy study. CDR3 bases: TGTGTCAGAAGCTGTGGGGGCAGAGGCTCTGGAAACACCATATATTTT. As protein: CVRSCGGRGSGNTIYF.